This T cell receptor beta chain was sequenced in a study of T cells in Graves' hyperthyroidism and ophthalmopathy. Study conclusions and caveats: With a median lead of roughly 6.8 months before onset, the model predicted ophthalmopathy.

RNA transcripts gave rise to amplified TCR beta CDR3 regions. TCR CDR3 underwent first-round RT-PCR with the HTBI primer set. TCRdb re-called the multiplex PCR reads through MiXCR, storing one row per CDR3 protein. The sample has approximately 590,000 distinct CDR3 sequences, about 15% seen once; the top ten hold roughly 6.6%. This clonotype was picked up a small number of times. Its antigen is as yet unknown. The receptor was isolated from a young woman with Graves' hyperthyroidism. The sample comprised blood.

The CDR3 region is CASSIRGTATYNEQFF. As DNA, the CDR3 is TGTGCCAGTAGTATTAGAGGGACAGCAACCTACAATGAGCAGTTCTTC. The rearrangement joins TRBV19 to TRBJ2-1; 7 bases match TRBD1. The CDR3 runs to 16 residues. The germline V gene encodes CDR1 LNHDA and CDR2 SQIVND (reference sequence). With V trimmed by 3 bases and J by 2 bases, 7 bases remained unmatched. Using reference TRBV19 and TRBJ2-1 for the parts outside the CDR3, the full variable domain is DGGITQSPKYLFRKEGQNVTLSCEQNLNHDAMYWYRQDPGQGLRLIYYSQIVNDFQKGDIAEGYSVSREKKESFPLTVTSAQKNPTAFYLCASSIRGTATYNEQFFGPGTRLTVL.